These 27 T cell receptor beta chains originate from one sample sequenced in a study of blood T cell repertoires in COVID-19. Assay: immunoSEQ multiplex PCR; the TCRdb copy retains only in-frame clones and omits some. The sample shows 70,000 to 100,000 clones, 70% to 85% of them seen only once. Sequenced material: peripheral blood. These receptors originate from a woman in her fifties or sixties with acute or convalescent COVID-19.

This rearrangement joins TRBV3-1 (or the pseudogene TRBV3-2) to TRBJ2-3; 8 positions match TRBD2. The CDR3 loop spans 16 amino acids. The ends lost 0 bases at V and 4 bases at J; junction bases unmatched: 6. Germline lookup yields CDR1 LGHDT and CDR2 YNNKEL (reference sequence). The CDR3 DNA sequence: TGTGCCAGCAGCCAAGATATCGGGGGGGCGGCAGATACGCAGTATTTT. The encoded protein is CASSQDIGGAADTQYF.

This clone has only a few counts. The CDR3 sequence: CASSSGQSNQPQHF. The CDR3 DNA follows: TGTGCCAGCAGCTCAGGTCAGAGCAATCAGCCCCAGCATTTT. The chain employs TRBV9 and TRBJ1-5; D is undetermined. There are 14 residues in the CDR3. With 4 bases removed from V and 1 base from J, the gap between germline ends came to 9 bases. Germline assignment: CDR1 SGDLS and CDR2 YYNGEE.

The chain joins TRBV7-8 to TRBJ2-2, with D tentatively TRBD1 (5 bases). The CDR3 runs 15 residues. CDR1 and CDR2 (germline): SGHVS, FQNEAQ. Deletions cut 3 bases from V and 7 bases from J, with 15 bases between. CDR3 bases: TGTGCCAGCAGCTTGGTTTGGGGCGCGGTCGGGGAGCTGTTTTTT. Translation gives CASSLVWGAVGELFF.

The rearrangement links TRBV5-1 to TRBJ2-3, with 10 bases aligning to TRBD2. V was pared by 1 base and J by 0 bases, with 5 bases of the junction left unmatched. Germline V gene sequence: CDR1 SGHRS, CDR2 YFSETQ. This CDR3 spans 17 amino acids. CDR3 in amino acids: CASSLWPSGGSTDTQYF. The CDR3 DNA sequence: TGCGCCAGCAGCTTGTGGCCTAGCGGGGGTAGCACAGATACGCAGTATTTT. The full variable domain, in which reference TRBV5-1 and TRBJ2-3 provide the parts outside the CDR3, is KAGVTQTPRYLIKTRGQQVTLSCSPISGHRSVSWYQQTPGQGLQFLFEYFSETQRNKGNFPGRFSGRQFSNSRSEMNVSTLELGDSALYLCASSLWPSGGSTDTQYFGPGTRLTVL.

The sample holds a few counts of this clone. This chain links TRBV10-2 with TRBJ2-1; unclear D gene. Germline lookup yields CDR1 WSHSY and CDR2 SAAADI. V lost 2 bases and J lost 0, with 5 bases in between. This CDR3 is built from 14 residues. The CDR3 nucleotides read TGCGCCAGCAGTGAGCGAGTCTCCTACAATGAGCAGTTCTTC. The encoded protein is CASSERVSYNEQFF.

J is TRBJ1-1 and V is TRBV6-5, with 8 bases fitting TRBD1. The CDR3 covers 15 residues. The V segment lost 4 bases and the J segment 4 bases; nucleotides outside the gene matches: 8. Germline CDR1 MNHEY, CDR2 SVGAGI. CDR3 bases: TGTGCCAGCAGTTTATCCCAGGGGGCGGCCACTGAAGCTTTCTTT. Amino acid sequence: CASSLSQGAATEAFF.

V usage is TRBV5-6 and J usage is TRBJ1-6, with D hard to call. V lost 3 bases, J lost 8 bases, and 6 bases lay in between. This CDR3 is 12 amino acids long. The germline V gene has CDR1 SGHDT and CDR2 YYEEEE. The CDR3 DNA reads TGTGCCAGCAGCTACGGTGATTCACCCCTCCACTTT. Amino acid sequence: CASSYGDSPLHF. Full variable domain (missing parts from reference TRBV5-6 and TRBJ1-6): DAGVTQSPTHLIKTRGQQVTLRCSPKSGHDTVSWYQQALGQGPQFIFQYYEEEERQRGNFPDRFSGHQFPNYSSELNVNALLLGDSALYLCASSYGDSPLHFGNGTRLTVT.

The gene calls are TRBV7-6 and TRBJ1-4; no reliable D call. The CDR3 covers 13 residues. The V end was cut by 5 bases, the J end by 8 bases, with 12 bases between. Germline CDR1 reads SGHVS; CDR2 reads FNYEAQ. The CDR3 reads CASSRERKEKLFF. The DNA for the CDR3 is TGTGCCAGCAGCCGGGAAAGGAAGGAAAAACTGTTTTTT. Filled out from reference TRBV7-6 and TRBJ1-4, the complete variable domain reads GAGVSQSPRYKVTKRGQDVALRCDPISGHVSLYWYRQALGQGPEFLTYFNYEAQQDKSGLPNDRFSAERPEGSISTLTIQRTEQRDSAMYRCASSRERKEKLFFGSGTQLSVL.

The chain joins TRBV2 to TRBJ1-2, with 7 positions matching TRBD1. Per the germline V gene, CDR1 is SNHLY and CDR2 is FYNNEI. This CDR3 comprises 17 residues. V trimming: 3 bases; J trimming: 2 bases; junction bases outside the gene matches: 12. The CDR3 is CASSEEFPQGINYGYTF. In DNA form, the CDR3 reads TGTGCCAGCAGTGAGGAGTTCCCACAGGGGATAAACTATGGCTACACCTTC.

This chain joins TRBV5-6 and TRBJ1-2, with D perhaps TRBD1 (6 bases). CDR3 size: 13 residues. Germline V gene lookup returns CDR1 SGHDT and CDR2 YYEEEE. V was shortened by 10 bases and J by 4 bases, with 17 bases between the two germline ends. In DNA, the CDR3 is TGTGCCGGACAGACAGGAGGAAGCTATGGCTACACCTTC. It translates to CAGQTGGSYGYTF.

V gene TRBV5-4 combines with J gene TRBJ1-1; D remains ambiguous. CDR1 is SGHNT and CDR2 is YYREEE in the germline V gene (reference sequence). This CDR3 region has 15 residues. V was pared by 2 bases and J by 0 bases, with 11 bases between. The CDR3 DNA sequence: TGTGCCAGCAGCTTACCAGGTGGTTTGAACACTGAAGCTTTCTTT. Encoded protein: CASSLPGGLNTEAFF.

The V call is TRBV11-1, the J call TRBJ1-2, with D maybe TRBD1 (5 bases). V was pared by 4 bases and J by 3 bases, with 18 bases between. This CDR3 is 16 amino acids long. CDR1 is SGHAT and CDR2 is FQDESV in the germline V gene (reference sequence). In DNA form, the CDR3 reads TGTGCCAGCAGCTCCGCTAAACGGGGAGGGGACTATGGCTACACCTTC. As protein: CASSSAKRGGDYGYTF.

The CDR3 protein is CSVKSGETQYF. The DNA of the CDR3 is TGCAGTGTAAAATCCGGAGAGACCCAGTACTTC. The V call is TRBV20-1, the J call TRBJ2-5, with unresolved D. V lost 7 bases and J 4 bases, leaving 10 bases between the germline ends. This CDR3 comprises 11 residues. Germline V lookup: CDR1 DFQATT, CDR2 SNEGSKA (reference sequence).

J is TRBJ2-7 and V is TRBV29-1; 7 positions agree with TRBD1. The V gene's germline CDR1 is SQVTM and CDR2 ANQGSEA. V shed 7 bases and J 3 bases; nucleotides not matched to a gene: 9. This CDR3 has 13 residues. CDR3 region: CSALPTGRYEQYF. CDR3 DNA sequence: TGCAGCGCCTTACCGACAGGGCGCTACGAGCAGTACTTC.

The chain combines TRBV27 with TRBJ1-2, with 9 bases identical to TRBD1. The CDR3 runs 12 residues. J was trimmed by 7 bases and V by 8 bases; bases with no gene match: 5. CDR1 and CDR2 (germline): MNHEY, SMNVEV (reference sequence). The CDR3 here is CASGTGMVGYTF. The CDR3, as DNA: TGTGCCAGCGGGACAGGGATGGTTGGCTACACCTTC.

This chain connects TRBV2 to TRBJ1-2; a weak D match, TRBD1 (6 bases). Germline CDR1 SNHLY, CDR2 FYNNEI. V lost 1 base and J 5 bases, leaving 20 bases between the germline ends. The CDR3 is 17 residues long. Here the CDR3 reads CASSEDTGSQLTYGYTF. The CDR3, as DNA: TGTGCCAGCAGTGAAGATACAGGGTCTCAATTAACGTATGGCTACACCTTC. The full variable domain, completed using reference TRBV2 and TRBJ1-2, is EPEVTQTPSHQVTQMGQEVILRCVPISNHLYFYWYRQILGQKVEFLVSFYNNEISEKSEIFDDQFSVERPDGSNFTLKIRSTKLEDSAMYFCASSEDTGSQLTYGYTFGSGTRLTVV.

This chain links TRBV7-2 with TRBJ2-2, with 9 bases fitting TRBD2. The CDR3 is 17 residues long. Trimming removed 3 bases from V and 4 bases from J; junction bases left unmatched: 9. Germline V gene data show CDR1 as SGHTA and CDR2 as FQGNSA. The CDR3 DNA reads as TGTGCCAGCAGCTTCGGTAGAGCGGGGGGCCCCACCGGGGAGCTGTTTTTT. Translated, it gives CASSFGRAGGPTGELFF.

The chain couples TRBV28 to TRBJ2-7; D uncertain. CDR3 length equals 13 residues. V shed 4 bases and J shed 2 bases, with 9 bases lying between them. The germline CDR1 and CDR2 sequences are MDHEN and SYDVKM. The CDR3 region is CASSWAATYEQYF. The CDR3 DNA reads as TGTGCCAGCAGTTGGGCCGCAACCTACGAGCAGTACTTC.

In regard to this clone: Within the sample, other DNA sequences also encode this same CDR3. The genes are TRBV6-4 and TRBJ1-4; D gene ambiguous. Germline values: CDR1 MRHNA, CDR2 SNTAGT. CDR3 length equals 13 residues. V lost 2 bases and J 8 bases, leaving 9 bases between the germline ends. The CDR3 is CASSDREGEKLFF. DNA of the CDR3: TGTGCCAGCAGTGACCGGGAAGGAGAAAAACTGTTTTTT.

V and J are TRBV5-1 and TRBJ2-1, with 15 positions matching TRBD2. CDR1 and CDR2 (germline): SGHRS, YFSETQ. This CDR3 contains 16 residues. The V segment lost 5 bases and the J segment 7 bases; nucleotides outside the gene matches: 7. For the CDR3, the DNA is TGCGCCAGCAGTCCAGGACTAGCGGGGGGGCGGAATGAGCAGTTCTTC. Amino acid sequence: CASSPGLAGGRNEQFF.

The gene calls are TRBV5-8 and TRBJ1-4; TRBD1 aligns across 11 bases. There are 16 residues in the CDR3. After removal of 2 bases from V and 5 bases from J, the junction contained 5 bases not matched to a gene. The V gene's germline CDR1 is SGHTS and CDR2 YDEGEE. In DNA form, the CDR3 reads TGTGCCAGCAGCTTATCGAGGACAGGGGGCAATGAAAAACTGTTTTTT. As protein: CASSLSRTGGNEKLFF.

This sequence joins TRBV7-2 and TRBJ1-5, with no clear D. CDR3 length: 14 residues. V lost 2 bases and J 7 bases, leaving 12 bases between the germline ends. Germline V gives CDR1 SGHTA, CDR2 FQGNSA. This CDR3 reads CASSLFAVGQPQHF. CDR3 bases: TGTGCCAGCAGCTTATTCGCGGTTGGGCAGCCCCAGCATTTT.

The chain links TRBV6-2 or TRBV6-3 to TRBJ1-5, with D possibly matching TRBD1 (6 bases). V was cut by 0 bases and J by 2 bases, with 20 bases left in between. CDR1 is MNHEY, CDR2 SVGEGT, per germline. The CDR3 consists of 19 residues. CDR3 coding DNA: TGTGCCAGCAGTTACTCGAGGCGTACAGGGCTAGTGGGCAATCAGCCCCAGCATTTT. It translates to CASSYSRRTGLVGNQPQHF.

The table lists this clone with a few counts. The chain recombines TRBV4-3 with TRBJ1-2, with D possibly being TRBD1 (6 bases). CDR3 length: 15 residues. Trimming took 0 bases from V and 0 from J, leaving 8 bases between them. CDR1 and CDR2 (germline): LGHNA, YSLEER. The CDR3: CASSQDRTANYGYTF. DNA of the CDR3: TGCGCCAGCAGCCAAGACCGGACAGCTAACTATGGCTACACCTTC.

The chain combines TRBV28 with TRBJ2-7; a weak D match, TRBD1 (5 bases). V lost 6 bases and J lost 3, with 12 bases in between. The CDR3 runs to 13 residues. Germline V gene lookup returns CDR1 MDHEN and CDR2 SYDVKM. For the CDR3, the DNA is TGTGCCAGCAGGCAGGGTGGGGACTACGAGCAGTACTTC. Translation gives CASRQGGDYEQYF.

This rearrangement joins TRBV4-3 to TRBJ2-3; D remains ambiguous. CDR3 length: 14 amino acids. Per the germline V gene, CDR1 is LGHNA and CDR2 is YSLEER. The V end was cut by 4 bases, the J end by 0 bases, with 8 bases between. CDR3 loop: CASSPTSSTDTQYF. CDR3 bases: TGCGCCAGCAGCCCTACTTCTAGCACAGATACGCAGTATTTT.

The J gene is TRBJ1-6, the V gene TRBV3-1 (or the pseudogene TRBV3-2), with 7 bases aligning to TRBD1. The germline gives CDR1 LGHDT, CDR2 YNNKEL (reference sequence). This CDR3 spans 15 amino acids. J lost 9 bases, V lost 4 bases, and 9 bases had no gene match. The CDR3 DNA reads TGTGCCAGCAGCCCTACCACAGGGGTTGGTTCACCCCTCCACTTT. It specifies CASSPTTGVGSPLHF.